The 16 T cell receptor beta chains presented below share a single source sample, sequenced in a study of CD8+CD57+ T cells in acquired aplastic anemia. Template material for TCR beta VDJ and CDR3 profiling consisted of genomic DNA. TCRdb used MiXCR to reprocess the reads, holding one entry per CDR3 protein. The sample yields about 150,000 distinct CDR3 sequences, over 40% seen once. For sequencing, patients were chosen who had shown expansion of CD8+CD57+ cells by flow cytometry. Sequencing input: sorted CD4+, CD8+, or CD8+CD57+ T cells (not recorded which) from PBMCs. The receptors were gathered from a human donor with aplastic anemia.

The gene calls are TRBV7-6 and TRBJ2-7; 7 positions match TRBD1. CDR3 size: 13 residues. The germline V gene has CDR1 SGHVS and CDR2 FNYEAQ. The junction had 4 bases not matched to a gene; V was cut back by 5 bases and J by 3 bases. As DNA, the CDR3 is TGTGCCAGCAGCCAGGGACAGTTCTACGAGCAGTACTTC. Its protein is CASSQGQFYEQYF.

The table lists this clonotype with many counts. An end of the junction does not agree with germline; a read error may underlie this. This sequence joins TRBV5-1 and TRBJ1-2; weak D call: TRBD1 (6 bases). CDR1 SGHRS and CDR2 YFSETQ come from the germline V gene. This CDR3 is 12 amino acids long. The CDR3: CASSTGNYGYTF. The CDR3 DNA is TGTGCCAGCAGCACAGGGAACTATGGCTACACCTTC.

The CDR3 region has the DNA TGTGCCAGTGACAGGTCCTCGTACCAAGAGACCCAGTACTTC. It yields the protein CASDRSSYQETQYF. V gene TRBV2 combines with J gene TRBJ2-5; weak D call: TRBD1 (6 bases). From germline, CDR1 is SNHLY and CDR2 FYNNEI. CDR3 size: 14 residues. Trimming pared 9 bases from V and 0 bases from J, leaving 14 bases between.

This clonotype was counted between two and nine times. A read error may explain this, as a much larger clone is one base away. The chain uses TRBV2 and TRBJ1-1; a weak D match, TRBD1 (5 bases). CDR3 length equals 13 residues. CDR1 and CDR2 (germline): SNHLY, FYNNEI. With 4 bases removed from V and 0 bases from J, the gap between germline ends came to 6 bases. This CDR3 reads CASSAGMNTEAFF. CDR3 DNA: TGTGCCAGCAGTGCAGGGATGAACACTGAAGCTTTCTTT.

This clonotype was seen a few times. The chain recombines TRBV6-1 with TRBJ2-1; D possibly corresponds to TRBD2 (6 bases). The ends were cut back, 7 bases at V and 1 base at J, with 14 bases in the middle. CDR3 size: 15 residues. Germline CDR1 reads MNHNS; CDR2 reads SASEGT. CDR3 sequence (DNA): TGTGCCAGCACTCAGTCCGGACTATCCTACAATGAGCAGTTCTTC. Translating it yields CASTQSGLSYNEQFF.

This clonotype has ten or more counts. This rearrangement joins TRBV9 to TRBJ1-4; 7 bases are shared with TRBD1. CDR1 and CDR2 from the germline V gene are SGDLS and YYNGEE. This CDR3 has 18 amino acids. The V gene end was trimmed by 0 bases and the J gene end by 8 bases; junction bases not matched to a gene: 16. The CDR3 DNA reads as TGTGCCAGCAGCGTAGGACGGGGGAGGGGGCAGGGGAAAGAAAAACTGTTTTTT. The encoded protein is CASSVGRGRGQGKEKLFF.

This clonotype has only a few counts. The genes are TRBV6-6 and TRBJ2-1; D remains unclear. Trimming cost V 0 bases and J 8 bases, with 8 bases left between them. Germline V lookup: CDR1 MNHNY, CDR2 SVGAGI (reference sequence). The CDR3 is 13 residues long. The CDR3 loop reads CASSYSWGDEQFF. CDR3 coding DNA: TGTGCCAGCAGTTACTCGTGGGGTGATGAGCAGTTCTTC.

The chain has TRBV2 and TRBJ2-1; D might be TRBD2 (5 bases). This CDR3 comprises 10 residues. Germline CDR1 and CDR2: SNHLY and FYNNEI. CDR3 sequence: CAGRGGNQFF. As DNA, the CDR3 is TGTGCGGGTCGCGGAGGCAATCAGTTCTTC.

This clonotype was found a few times. This rearrangement joins TRBV29-1 to TRBJ2-3, with 12 bases matching TRBD2. The trim removed 6 bases at V and 4 bases at J, leaving 5 bases unmatched. From germline, CDR1 is SQVTM and CDR2 ANQGSEA. This CDR3 comprises 14 residues. The CDR3 DNA follows: TGCAGCGTCACGACTAGCGGGGGCCCAGATACGCAGTATTTT. It codes for CSVTTSGGPDTQYF.

Details on this clonotype: The conserved phenylalanine or tryptophan is not found at the CDR3 terminus, so this likely reflects a read error. The V and J genes are TRBV11-1 and TRBJ1-1; D uncertain. CDR3 length: 16 amino acids. The germline gives CDR1 SGHAT, CDR2 FQDESV (reference sequence). CDR3 sequence reads: CATSKPGRARDTEAFL. CDR3 DNA sequence: TGTGCCACCAGCAAACCGGGCCGAGCAAGGGACACTGAAGCTTTCCTT.

This clonotype was seen at least ten times. This chain uses TRBV10-3 with TRBJ2-2; 8 bases agree with TRBD2. CDR1 is ENHRY, CDR2 SYGVKD, per germline. The V gene end was trimmed by 4 bases and the J gene end by 2 bases; junction bases not matched to a gene: 12. The CDR3 has 18 amino acids. The CDR3 sequence is CAISGARTGGPNTGELFF. Written as DNA, the CDR3 is TGTGCCATCAGTGGGGCACGTACGGGGGGGCCAAACACCGGGGAGCTGTTTTTT.

The count of this clonotype is one. This may be a read error: a much more frequent sequence differs by one nucleotide. The chain employs TRBV10-3 and TRBJ1-2; the D is unclear. Trimming took 4 bases from V and 2 from J, leaving 11 bases between them. The CDR3 contains 14 residues. Germline values: CDR1 ENHRY, CDR2 SYGVKD. DNA of the CDR3: TGTGCCATCAGTGTACGGCAGGAAAACTATGGCTACACCTTC. Encoded protein: CAISVRQENYGYTF.

A remark on this clonotype: One end of the junction fails to match germline, which may point to a read error. The rearrangement joins TRBV7-2 to TRBJ1-4; D call uncertain. The germline gives CDR1 SGHTA, CDR2 FQGNSA. The CDR3 loop spans 8 amino acids. The CDR3 nucleotides read TGTGCCAGTAGTATAACCCTTTTT. Translating gives CASSITLF.

This clonotype has at least ten counts. This rearrangement joins TRBV7-6 to TRBJ2-3; D tentatively fits TRBD1 or TRBD2 (6 bases each). Germline assignment: CDR1 SGHVS and CDR2 FNYEAQ. There are 15 residues in the CDR3. The V end lost 0 bases, the J end lost 1 base, and 8 bases lay between the germline ends. The CDR3 reads CASSLAGGRTDTQYF. The CDR3 DNA reads as TGTGCCAGCAGCTTAGCCGGGGGCCGCACAGATACGCAGTATTTT.

The rearrangement joins TRBV2 to TRBJ2-5; 15 nucleotides align to TRBD2. Germline V gene lookup returns CDR1 SNHLY and CDR2 FYNNEI. The CDR3 loop spans 15 amino acids. J lost 3 bases, V lost 6 bases, and 2 bases had no gene match. CDR3 coding DNA: TGTGCCAGCAGGGGACTAGCGGGAGGTAAAGAGACCCAGTACTTC. Its protein product is CASRGLAGGKETQYF.

This chain links TRBV25-1 with TRBJ1-5, with 7 positions matching TRBD1. V shed 10 bases, J shed 6 bases, and the junction held 12 bases outside the gene matches. Germline V gene sequence: CDR1 MGHDK, CDR2 SYGVNS. There are 14 residues in the CDR3. The CDR3 reads CATSQTGVAQPQHF. The CDR3 coding sequence is TGTGCCACCAGCCAAACAGGGGTGGCTCAGCCCCAGCATTTT.